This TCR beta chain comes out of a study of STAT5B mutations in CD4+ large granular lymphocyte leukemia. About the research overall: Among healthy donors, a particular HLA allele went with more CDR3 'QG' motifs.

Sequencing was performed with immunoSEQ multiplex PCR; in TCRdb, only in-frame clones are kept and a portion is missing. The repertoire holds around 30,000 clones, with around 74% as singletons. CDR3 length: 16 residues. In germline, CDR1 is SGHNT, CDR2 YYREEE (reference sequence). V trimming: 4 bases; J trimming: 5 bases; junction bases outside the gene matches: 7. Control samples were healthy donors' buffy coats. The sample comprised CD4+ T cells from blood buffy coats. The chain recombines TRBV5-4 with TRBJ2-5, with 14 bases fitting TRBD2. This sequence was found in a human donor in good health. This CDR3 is CASSLGTSGGQETQYF. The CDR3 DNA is TGTGCCAGCAGCCTCGGGACTAGCGGGGGTCAGGAGACCCAGTACTTC.